A selection of T cell receptor beta chains follows, all from one sample in a study of blood T cell repertoires in COVID-19. Sequencing was performed with immunoSEQ multiplex PCR; in TCRdb, only in-frame clones are kept and a portion is missing. The table includes over 300,000 clones, more than 70% detected once. Sequenced sample: peripheral blood. These receptors all stem from a woman in her fifties or sixties with acute or convalescent COVID-19. CDR3s include the opening cysteine and the closing phenylalanine or tryptophan. The D gene is left open where the match is weak. Size is omitted from some rows. Given values are once, few, many or a class for expanded clones.

v_gene: TRBV6-5
j_gene: TRBJ1-1
d_gene: .
abundance: .
CDR3aa: CASSFSRNTEAFF
CDR3nt: TGTGCCAGCAGTTTTAGTAGGAACACTGAAGCTTTCTTT

v_gene: TRBV9
j_gene: TRBJ1-1
d_gene: TRBD1
abundance: .
CDR3aa: CASSSQGAGNTEAFF
CDR3nt: TGTGCCAGCAGCTCACAGGGGGCAGGGAACACTGAAGCTTTCTTT

v_gene: TRBV6-5
j_gene: TRBJ1-6
d_gene: .
abundance: .
CDR3aa: CASSRDFGNSPLHF
CDR3nt: TGTGCCAGCAGTCGGGACTTTGGGAATTCACCCCTCCACTTT

v_gene: TRBV7-2
j_gene: TRBJ2-7
d_gene: .
abundance: .
CDR3aa: CASGLVAEQYF
CDR3nt: TGTGCCAGCGGTCTGGTAGCCGAGCAGTACTTC

v_gene: TRBV5-4
j_gene: TRBJ2-5
d_gene: .
abundance: .
CDR3aa: CASSSLLANGETQYF
CDR3nt: TGTGCCAGCAGCTCCCTGCTAGCGAACGGAGAGACCCAGTACTTC

v_gene: TRBV5-8
j_gene: TRBJ2-7
d_gene: .
abundance: .
CDR3aa: CASRNHGMGGSYEQYF
CDR3nt: TGTGCCAGCAGAAACCATGGGATGGGGGGTTCCTACGAGCAGTACTTC

v_gene: TRBV9
j_gene: TRBJ1-1
d_gene: .
abundance: .
CDR3aa: CASSVGQLNTEAFF
CDR3nt: TGTGCCAGCAGCGTGGGGCAGTTGAACACTGAAGCTTTCTTT

v_gene: TRBV10-1
j_gene: TRBJ2-1
d_gene: TRBD1
abundance: once
CDR3aa: CASSGQGYNEQFF
CDR3nt: TGCGCCAGCAGCGGACAGGGCTACAATGAGCAGTTCTTC

v_gene: TRBV29-1
j_gene: TRBJ2-5
d_gene: .
abundance: .
CDR3aa: CSVEDPDYIETQYF
CDR3nt: TGCAGCGTTGAAGATCCGGACTACATAGAGACCCAGTACTTC

v_gene: TRBV2
j_gene: TRBJ1-6
d_gene: .
abundance: .
CDR3aa: CASRRTVNSPLHF
CDR3nt: TGTGCCAGCAGGCGGACAGTTAATTCACCCCTCCACTTT

v_gene: TRBV5-6
j_gene: TRBJ2-4
d_gene: TRBD1
abundance: .
CDR3aa: CASSRRTGTGDIQYF
CDR3nt: TGTGCCAGCAGCCGGAGGACAGGGACCGGGGACATTCAGTACTTC

v_gene: TRBV27
j_gene: TRBJ2-7
d_gene: TRBD2
abundance: .
CDR3aa: CASSSPRGARYF
CDR3nt: TGTGCCAGCAGTTCCCCGCGGGGGGCTAGGTACTTC

v_gene: TRBV10-3
j_gene: TRBJ1-2
d_gene: .
abundance: .
CDR3aa: CATREDGYGYTF
CDR3nt: TGTGCCACCCGCGAAGATGGTTATGGCTACACCTTC

v_gene: TRBV5-4
j_gene: TRBJ1-2
d_gene: TRBD1
abundance: .
CDR3aa: CASSSQGVDGYTF
CDR3nt: TGTGCCAGCAGTTCACAGGGGGTCGATGGCTACACCTTC

v_gene: TRBV2
j_gene: TRBJ2-1
d_gene: .
abundance: once
CDR3aa: CASFRTEYNEQFF
CDR3nt: TGTGCCAGCTTCCGGACAGAGTACAATGAGCAGTTCTTC

v_gene: TRBV5-1
j_gene: TRBJ2-5
d_gene: TRBD1
abundance: .
CDR3aa: CASSAGDRTQETQYF
CDR3nt: TGCGCCAGCAGCGCCGGGGACAGGACACAAGAGACCCAGTACTTC

v_gene: TRBV29-1
j_gene: TRBJ2-5
d_gene: TRBD2
abundance: .
CDR3aa: CSVGAGGWQETQYF
CDR3nt: TGCAGCGTTGGGGCGGGGGGTTGGCAAGAGACCCAGTACTTC

v_gene: TRBV5-1
j_gene: TRBJ2-3
d_gene: .
abundance: .
CDR3aa: CASSATGVSAADTQYF
CDR3nt: TGCGCCAGCAGCGCGACGGGAGTTTCGGCGGCAGATACGCAGTATTTT

v_gene: TRBV27
j_gene: TRBJ2-5
d_gene: TRBD1
abundance: .
CDR3aa: CASSPQTGGFETQYF
CDR3nt: TGTGCCAGCAGTCCGCAGACAGGGGGGTTTGAGACCCAGTACTTC

v_gene: TRBV5-1
j_gene: TRBJ2-7
d_gene: TRBD2
abundance: .
CDR3aa: CASSWGLANEQYF
CDR3nt: TGCGCCAGCAGCTGGGGACTAGCGAACGAGCAGTACTTC

v_gene: TRBV10-3
j_gene: TRBJ1-4
d_gene: TRBD1
abundance: .
CDR3aa: CAISEEGAGANEKLFF
CDR3nt: TGTGCCATCAGTGAAGAGGGGGCTGGGGCTAATGAAAAACTGTTTTTT

v_gene: TRBV7-6
j_gene: TRBJ2-7
d_gene: TRBD2
abundance: .
CDR3aa: CASSPMSGSDEQYF
CDR3nt: TGTGCCAGCAGCCCAATGAGCGGGAGCGACGAGCAGTACTTC

v_gene: TRBV10-2
j_gene: TRBJ1-2
d_gene: TRBD1
abundance: .
CDR3aa: CASSELGTESGYTF
CDR3nt: TGCGCCAGCAGTGAGCTAGGGACAGAGAGTGGCTACACCTTC

v_gene: TRBV7-2
j_gene: TRBJ2-7
d_gene: .
abundance: .
CDR3aa: CASSFYVPPVEQYF
CDR3nt: TGTGCCAGCAGCTTCTATGTTCCTCCGGTCGAGCAGTACTTC

v_gene: TRBV11-3
j_gene: TRBJ2-1
d_gene: .
abundance: .
CDR3aa: CASSLDGRGGGISYNEQFF
CDR3nt: TGTGCCAGCAGCTTAGATGGGCGAGGGGGGGGAATCTCCTACAATGAGCAGTTCTTC

v_gene: TRBV6-2/TRBV6-3
j_gene: TRBJ1-5
d_gene: TRBD1
abundance: .
CDR3aa: CASSYDRGRTYSNQPQHF
CDR3nt: TGTGCCAGCAGTTACGACAGGGGGCGAACCTATAGCAATCAGCCCCAGCATTTT

v_gene: TRBV27
j_gene: TRBJ2-1
d_gene: .
abundance: .
CDR3aa: CASSKALATNNEQFF
CDR3nt: TGTGCCAGCAGTAAGGCTCTAGCGACAAACAATGAGCAGTTCTTC

v_gene: TRBV9
j_gene: TRBJ2-7
d_gene: .
abundance: .
CDR3aa: CASSVDPQREQYF
CDR3nt: TGTGCCAGCAGCGTAGACCCCCAGCGCGAGCAGTACTTC

v_gene: TRBV30
j_gene: TRBJ1-4
d_gene: TRBD1
abundance: .
CDR3aa: CAWRPGTGDEKLFF
CDR3nt: TGTGCCTGGAGGCCCGGGACAGGGGATGAAAAACTGTTTTTT

v_gene: TRBV2
j_gene: TRBJ1-1
d_gene: TRBD1
abundance: .
CDR3aa: CATKTGLNTEAFF
CDR3nt: TGTGCCACCAAGACAGGGTTGAACACTGAAGCTTTCTTT

v_gene: TRBV6-5
j_gene: TRBJ2-3
d_gene: TRBD2
abundance: once
CDR3aa: CASAGDTDTQYF
CDR3nt: TGTGCCAGCGCGGGGGACACAGATACGCAGTATTTT

v_gene: TRBV7-2
j_gene: TRBJ2-7
d_gene: TRBD2
abundance: .
CDR3aa: CASSFSGGYEQYF
CDR3nt: TGTGCCAGCAGCTTCTCGGGAGGATACGAGCAGTACTTC

v_gene: TRBV4-3
j_gene: TRBJ2-3
d_gene: .
abundance: few
CDR3aa: CASSQDGKTTDTQYF
CDR3nt: TGCGCCAGCAGCCAAGACGGGAAGACGACAGATACGCAGTATTTT

v_gene: TRBV5-8
j_gene: TRBJ1-5
d_gene: .
abundance: .
CDR3aa: CASSSRTAGDQPQHF
CDR3nt: TGTGCCAGCAGCTCCCGGACGGCGGGGGATCAGCCCCAGCATTTT

v_gene: TRBV6-2/TRBV6-3
j_gene: TRBJ2-2
d_gene: .
abundance: .
CDR3aa: CASSLNTGELFF
CDR3nt: TGTGCCAGCAGTCTGAACACCGGGGAGCTGTTTTTT

v_gene: TRBV3-1/TRBV3-2
j_gene: TRBJ2-6
d_gene: TRBD1
abundance: .
CDR3aa: CASSQEGMWDRTFGGANVLTF
CDR3nt: TGTGCCAGCAGCCAAGAAGGGATGTGGGACAGGACTTTTGGGGGGGCCAACGTCCTGACTTTC

v_gene: TRBV5-4
j_gene: TRBJ2-2
d_gene: .
abundance: .
CDR3aa: CASSLRVSNANTGELFF
CDR3nt: TGTGCCAGCAGCTTGCGGGTATCTAACGCGAACACCGGGGAGCTGTTTTTT

v_gene: TRBV3-1/TRBV3-2
j_gene: TRBJ1-1
d_gene: .
abundance: .
CDR3aa: CASSLQGQNTEAFF
CDR3nt: TGTGCCAGCAGCCTACAGGGTCAGAACACTGAAGCTTTCTTT

v_gene: TRBV21-1
j_gene: TRBJ2-3
d_gene: .
abundance: .
CDR3aa: CASSKGGAGAVVTQYF
CDR3nt: TGTGCCAGCAGCAAAGGCGGAGCGGGGGCGGTTGTTACGCAGTATTTT

v_gene: TRBV10-3
j_gene: TRBJ2-5
d_gene: .
abundance: .
CDR3aa: CASARDGPPQETQYF
CDR3nt: TGTGCCTCCGCGCGGGACGGTCCCCCCCAAGAGACCCAGTACTTC

v_gene: TRBV2
j_gene: TRBJ1-1
d_gene: TRBD1
abundance: .
CDR3aa: CASREDRVNTEAFF
CDR3nt: TGTGCCAGCAGAGAGGACAGGGTGAACACTGAAGCTTTCTTT

v_gene: TRBV4-1
j_gene: TRBJ2-1
d_gene: .
abundance: .
CDR3aa: CASSQGRAGHLNVGEQFF
CDR3nt: TGCGCCAGCAGCCAAGGGAGGGCCGGACATCTCAACGTGGGTGAGCAGTTCTTC

v_gene: TRBV6-6
j_gene: TRBJ2-5
d_gene: TRBD2
abundance: .
CDR3aa: CASIAGGGPLLETQYF
CDR3nt: TGTGCCAGCATCGCGGGGGGAGGGCCACTATTGGAGACCCAGTACTTC

v_gene: TRBV6-5
j_gene: TRBJ2-1
d_gene: .
abundance: .
CDR3aa: CASRLRESYNEQFF
CDR3nt: TGTGCCAGCAGACTCAGGGAATCCTACAATGAGCAGTTCTTC

v_gene: TRBV3-1/TRBV3-2
j_gene: TRBJ2-7
d_gene: TRBD1
abundance: once
CDR3aa: CASSRTTGDYEQYF
CDR3nt: TGTGCCAGCAGCCGTACGACAGGGGACTACGAGCAGTACTTC

v_gene: TRBV9
j_gene: TRBJ2-5
d_gene: TRBD2
abundance: once
CDR3aa: CASSVSGRRIQETQYF
CDR3nt: TGTGCCAGCAGCGTGAGCGGGAGGCGGATCCAAGAGACCCAGTACTTC

v_gene: TRBV27
j_gene: TRBJ1-5
d_gene: .
abundance: .
CDR3aa: CASGAVADQPQHF
CDR3nt: TGTGCCAGCGGGGCGGTTGCTGATCAGCCCCAGCATTTT

v_gene: TRBV11-2
j_gene: TRBJ2-1
d_gene: .
abundance: few
CDR3aa: CASSLEGLSYNEQFF
CDR3nt: TGTGCCAGCAGCTTAGAGGGACTCTCCTACAATGAGCAGTTCTTC

v_gene: TRBV6-2/TRBV6-3
j_gene: TRBJ2-6
d_gene: .
abundance: .
CDR3aa: CASSYSSSSGANVLTF
CDR3nt: TGTGCCAGCAGTTACTCGAGTAGCTCTGGGGCCAACGTCCTGACTTTC

v_gene: TRBV6-1
j_gene: TRBJ1-6
d_gene: TRBD1
abundance: .
CDR3aa: CASSDLDRADSPLHF
CDR3nt: TGTGCCAGCAGTGATTTGGACAGGGCTGATTCACCCCTCCACTTT